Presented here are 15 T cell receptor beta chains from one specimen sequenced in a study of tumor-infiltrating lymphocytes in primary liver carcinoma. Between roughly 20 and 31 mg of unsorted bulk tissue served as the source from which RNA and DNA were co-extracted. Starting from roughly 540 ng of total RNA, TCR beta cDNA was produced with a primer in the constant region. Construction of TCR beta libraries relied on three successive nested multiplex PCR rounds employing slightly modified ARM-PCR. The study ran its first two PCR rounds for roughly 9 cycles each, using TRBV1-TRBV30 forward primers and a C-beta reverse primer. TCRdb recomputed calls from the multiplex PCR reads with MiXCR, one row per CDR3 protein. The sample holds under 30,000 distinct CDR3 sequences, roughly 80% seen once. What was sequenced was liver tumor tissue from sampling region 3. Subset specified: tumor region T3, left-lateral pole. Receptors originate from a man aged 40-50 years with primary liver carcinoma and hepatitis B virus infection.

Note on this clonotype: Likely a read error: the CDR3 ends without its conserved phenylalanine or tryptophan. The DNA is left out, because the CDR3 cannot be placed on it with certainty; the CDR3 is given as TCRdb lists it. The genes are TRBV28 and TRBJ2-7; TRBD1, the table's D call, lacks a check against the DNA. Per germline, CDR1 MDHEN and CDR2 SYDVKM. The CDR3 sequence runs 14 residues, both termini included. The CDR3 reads CASIRTGVSYEKYL.

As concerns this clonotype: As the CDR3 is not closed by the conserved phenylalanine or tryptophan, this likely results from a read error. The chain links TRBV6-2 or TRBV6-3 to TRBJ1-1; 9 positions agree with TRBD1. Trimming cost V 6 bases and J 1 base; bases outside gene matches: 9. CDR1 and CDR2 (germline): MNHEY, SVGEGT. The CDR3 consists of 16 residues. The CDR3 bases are TGTGCCAGCAGCCTCAACCTACAGGGGGCGAACACTGAAGCTTTCCTT. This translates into CASSLNLQGANTEAFL.

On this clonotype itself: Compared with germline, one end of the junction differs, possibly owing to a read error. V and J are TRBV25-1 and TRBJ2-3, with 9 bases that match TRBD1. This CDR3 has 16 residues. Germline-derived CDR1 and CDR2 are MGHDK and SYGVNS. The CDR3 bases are TGTGCCAGTAGTGAATTCCGGGACAGGGACACAGATACGCAGTATTTT. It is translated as CASSEFRDRDTDTQYF. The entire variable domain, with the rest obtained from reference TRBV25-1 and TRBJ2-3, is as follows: EADIYQTPRYLVIGTGKKITLECSQTMGHDKMYWYQQDPGMELHLIHYSYGVNSTEKGDLSSESTVSRIRTEHFPLTLESARPSHTSQYLCASSEFRDRDTDTQYFGPGTRLTVL.

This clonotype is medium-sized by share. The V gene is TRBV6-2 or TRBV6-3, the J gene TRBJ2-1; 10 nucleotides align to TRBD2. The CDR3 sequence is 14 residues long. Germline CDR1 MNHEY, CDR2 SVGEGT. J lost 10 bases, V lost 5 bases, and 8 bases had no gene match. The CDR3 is CASSTRTSGEEQFF. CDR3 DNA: TGTGCCAGCAGTACAAGGACTAGCGGTGAAGAGCAGTTCTTC.

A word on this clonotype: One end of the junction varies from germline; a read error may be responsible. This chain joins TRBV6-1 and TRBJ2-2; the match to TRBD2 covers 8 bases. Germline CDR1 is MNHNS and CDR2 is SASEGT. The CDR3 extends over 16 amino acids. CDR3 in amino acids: CDSGELADERTGELFF. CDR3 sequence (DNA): TGTGACAGCGGGGAACTAGCGGACGAACGCACCGGGGAGTTGTTTTTT.

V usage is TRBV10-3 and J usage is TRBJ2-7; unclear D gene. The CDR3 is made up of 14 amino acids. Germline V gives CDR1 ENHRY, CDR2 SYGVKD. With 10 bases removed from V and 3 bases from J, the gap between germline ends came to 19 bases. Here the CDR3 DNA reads TGTGCCAGCAACCCGGACCCACAGATCTACGAGCAGTACTTC. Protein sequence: CASNPDPQIYEQYF.

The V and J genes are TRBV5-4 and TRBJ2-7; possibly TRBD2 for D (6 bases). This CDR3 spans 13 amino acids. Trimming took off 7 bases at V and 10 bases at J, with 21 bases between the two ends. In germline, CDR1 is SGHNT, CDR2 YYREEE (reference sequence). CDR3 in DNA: TGTGCCAGCGGCCTCTATAGTAGCGGCGACCAGTACTTC. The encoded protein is CASGLYSSGDQYF.

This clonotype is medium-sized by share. The CDR3 region is CAAKPVGSYHEQYF. The CDR3 coding sequence is TGTGCCGCAAAACCCGTCGGGAGCTACCACGAGCAGTACTTC. The rearrangement joins TRBV6-1 to TRBJ2-7, with TRBD2 as a possible D gene (6 bases). Per the germline V gene, CDR1 is MNHNS and CDR2 is SASEGT. V was cut by 11 bases and J by 5 bases, with 22 bases left in between. This CDR3 is 14 amino acids long.

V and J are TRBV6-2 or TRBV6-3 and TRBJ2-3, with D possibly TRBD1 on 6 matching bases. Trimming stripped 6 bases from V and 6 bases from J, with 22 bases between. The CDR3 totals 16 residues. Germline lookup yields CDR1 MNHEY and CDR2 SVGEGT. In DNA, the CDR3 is TGTGCCAGCAGCCTCGTGGGACAAGGGGCAATGGATACGCAGTATTTT. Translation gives CASSLVGQGAMDTQYF.

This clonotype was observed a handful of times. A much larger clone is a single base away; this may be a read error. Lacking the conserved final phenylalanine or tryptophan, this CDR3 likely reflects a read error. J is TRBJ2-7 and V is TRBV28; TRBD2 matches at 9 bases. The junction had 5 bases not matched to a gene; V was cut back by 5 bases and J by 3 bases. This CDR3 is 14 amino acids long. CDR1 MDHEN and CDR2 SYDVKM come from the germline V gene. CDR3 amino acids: CASSALAGNYEQYS. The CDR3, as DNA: TGTGCCAGCAGTGCCCTAGCGGGGAACTACGAGCAGTACTCC.

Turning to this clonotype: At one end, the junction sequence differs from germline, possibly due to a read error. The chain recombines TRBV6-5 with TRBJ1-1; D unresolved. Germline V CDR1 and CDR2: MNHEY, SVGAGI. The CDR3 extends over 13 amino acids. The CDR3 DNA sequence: TGTGCCAGCAGTCAAGAGGGAGGCACTGAAGCTTCCTTT. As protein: CASSQEGGTEASF.

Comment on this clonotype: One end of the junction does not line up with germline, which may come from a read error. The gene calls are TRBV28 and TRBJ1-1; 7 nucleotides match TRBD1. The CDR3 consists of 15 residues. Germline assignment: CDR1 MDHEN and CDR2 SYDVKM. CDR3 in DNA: TGTGCCAACAGTGCTCGGAGGGGGCAGTTTACTGAAGCTTTCTTT. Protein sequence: CANSARRGQFTEAFF.

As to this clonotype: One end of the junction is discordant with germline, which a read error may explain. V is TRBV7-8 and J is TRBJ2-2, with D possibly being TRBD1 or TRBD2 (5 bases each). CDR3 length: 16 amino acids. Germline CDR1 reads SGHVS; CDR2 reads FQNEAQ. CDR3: CASSRIRAENTGDLFF. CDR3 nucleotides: TGTGCCAGCAGCAGAATCCGAGCAGAGAACACCGGGGACCTGTTTTTT.

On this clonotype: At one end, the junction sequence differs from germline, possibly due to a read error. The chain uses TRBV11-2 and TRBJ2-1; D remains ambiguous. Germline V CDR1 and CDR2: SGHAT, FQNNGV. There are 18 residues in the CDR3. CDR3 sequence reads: CAGSRAIHMAISYNEQFF. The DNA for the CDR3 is TGTGCCGGCAGCCGTGCCATTCACATGGCGATCTCCTACAATGAGCAGTTCTTC.

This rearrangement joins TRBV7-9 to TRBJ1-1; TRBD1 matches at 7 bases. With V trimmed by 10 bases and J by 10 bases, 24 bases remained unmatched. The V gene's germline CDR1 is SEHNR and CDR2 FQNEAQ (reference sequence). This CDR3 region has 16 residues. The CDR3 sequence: CATAIFSIGTASGAFF. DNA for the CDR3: TGTGCCACCGCCATTTTCTCTATTGGGACAGCCTCTGGAGCTTTCTTT.